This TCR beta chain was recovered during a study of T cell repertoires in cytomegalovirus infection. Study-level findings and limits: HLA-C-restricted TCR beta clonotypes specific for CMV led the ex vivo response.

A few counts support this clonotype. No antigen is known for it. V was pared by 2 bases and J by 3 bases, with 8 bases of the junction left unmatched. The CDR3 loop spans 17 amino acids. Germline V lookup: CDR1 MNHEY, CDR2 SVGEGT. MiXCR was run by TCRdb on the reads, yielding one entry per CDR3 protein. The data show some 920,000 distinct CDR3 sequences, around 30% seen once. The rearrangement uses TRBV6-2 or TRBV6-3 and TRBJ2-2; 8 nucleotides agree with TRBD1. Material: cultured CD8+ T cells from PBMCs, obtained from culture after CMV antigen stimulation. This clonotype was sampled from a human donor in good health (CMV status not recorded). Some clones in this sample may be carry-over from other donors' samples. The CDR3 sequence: CASSYLMDREDTGELFF. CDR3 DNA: TGTGCCAGCAGTTACCTTATGGACAGGGAGGACACCGGGGAGCTGTTTTTT.